This T cell receptor (beta chain) was sequenced for a study of a mutant IDH1 vaccine in newly diagnosed glioma (dated by TCRdb to the early 2020s). Notes on the research overall: Vaccination began 4-6 weeks after radiotherapy alone, or alongside temozolomide cycles in the chemotherapy-containing groups. Before enrollment, patients had received standard therapy of radiotherapy alone, temozolomide alone, or radiochemotherapy with temozolomide; most received the combination. Peripheral blood was drawn at six visits: V03 (baseline), V05, V07, V10, V12 and V13. Longitudinal TCRB deep sequencing was done for 25 to 30 treated patients, wherever samples were available for exploratory analyses. The approximately 32 treated patients were approximately 62% male and around 40% female, with a mean age of roughly 42 years. Visit V12 was the week-35 safety follow-up and visit V13 was the week-47 end of study.

In light of the paper, this sample's time point label describes: week 47, end of study. Each vaccine dose was 300 ug of a 20-mer mutant IDH1 peptide in Montanide, given subcutaneously with topical imiquimod. Patients were given eight vaccinations, in weeks 1, 3, 5, 7, 11, 15, 19 and 23, which matched visits V03 through V10. All donors had newly diagnosed IDH1-mutant astrocytomas of WHO grade 3 or 4 that showed loss of nuclear ATRX. The samples were drawn from NOA16, a multicentre, single-arm, open-label phase I trial in Germany that tested a mutant IDH1 peptide vaccine in humans for the first time. Genomic DNA for TCRB sequencing was extracted from EDTA blood using the DNeasy Blood and Tissue Kit. Study-wide findings and limitations: PBMC samples for TCRB deep sequencing were selected based on availability. Changes in the top peripheral T cell clonotypes picked up by TCRB sequencing did not appear to be linked to pseudoprogression. Immune responses induced by the vaccine were seen in around 94% of patients across multiple MHC alleles. It was noted by the authors that analyses of patient blood samples could not be reproduced owing to sample limitations.

The library was prepared using the immunoSEQ multiplex PCR assay. The hsTCRB Kit was used according to the manufacturer's protocol to amplify rearranged TCR beta chain sequences. Sequencing of TCRB libraries was carried out on an Illumina MiSeq. Concerning the study's data processing: Demultiplexing, trimming and gene mapping were performed with the kit vendor's proprietary platform. Drawn from immuneACCESS, this table holds only the in-frame rearrangements with V and J called that TCRdb kept. Clones are partly lost; checked studies trace under half to an unresolved V gene and leave the rest unexplained. That table furnishes V, J and clone size, whereas the DNA furnished D and trimming. This sample comprises 55,000 to 65,000 clones, roughly 80% of them detected only once. Around 5% of the sample goes to the ten largest clones. The CDR3 has 14 amino acids, counting the end cysteine and phenylalanine. The CDR3 DNA has 42 bases and is translated from base 1. CDR1 and CDR2 are drawn from the germline V gene (reference sequence): SEHNR, FQNEAQ. V and J lose 3 bases and 2 bases, and a span of 11 bases separates them.

In the case of this clone: No antigen is known for it. Per-base qualities were not stored, and no clone one base away is much larger.

The chain was built from TRBV7-9 and TRBJ2-7; confidence is insufficient to name the D gene. The input for sequencing was PBMCs, taken from a glioma patient whose treatment included an IDH1 peptide vaccine. This sequence was found in a man aged 45-60 years with glioma. At the DNA level, the sequence is TGTGCCAGCAGCTTCGCCAGTCCCCCCTACGAGCAGTACTTC. Its coded protein is CASSFASPPYEQYF.